This T cell receptor (beta chain) appears in the sequencing data of a study of cytomegalovirus exposure and HLA in healthy donors (dated by TCRdb to about 2017). For the study in its entirety: An earlier analysis of some 600 of the donors reported roughly 300 Gb of sequence data and 95 million to 140 million unique TCR beta sequences obtained from about 179 million T cells. To predict cytomegalovirus infection status, the study combined high-throughput TCR immunosequencing, statistical association of individual TCRs with disease status, and machine learning. Because of strong linkage in the cohort, five DR-DQ haplotypes were treated as single units for association and clustering. HLA typing covered class I and class II loci at four-digit resolution. To decide whether each TCR beta V gene segment behaved as functional or pseudogenic, an earlier analysis of approximately 600 of the donors relied on high-throughput TCR beta sequencing. Among 398 genotyped donors of the cohort, an average of 235,054 unique TCR beta nucleotide sequences were sequenced per donor, roughly 20% of them non-productive. Every discovery cohort repertoire had been produced on one sequencing platform. A later analysis re-examined previously published TCR beta repertoires from more than 650 donors and added high-resolution HLA genotyping to investigate patterns of TCR occurrence. Rather than drawing on any new phenotypic data, the later analysis identified candidate immune exposures from TCR beta sequences and the way those sequences occurred across donors. The study was designed to test whether signatures of past pathogen exposure could be identified by cataloging public T cell receptors. About 310 gigabases of sequencing data and tens of millions of unique TCR sequences were included in an early release covering under 650 HLA-typed donors. Using immunosequencing, the study profiled T cell repertoires from 500 to 800 subjects and related those repertoires to cytomegalovirus serostatus. Genome-wide SNP genotypes for about 55% of the roughly 670 donors were used in a later genetic analysis, which treated that subset as a discovery cohort. The genetic ancestry cluster associated with self-reported Caucasian donors included roughly 84% of the 350 to 500 genotyped donors. Donor age, sex, ethnicity and CMV serostatus were collected together with the repertoire data. Besides the first cohort of 550 to 750 subjects, a separate validation cohort made up of 90 to 150 different subjects was used. The number of typed donors differed by locus: roughly 629-640 for A, B, C, DRB1 and DQB1; 500 to 550 for DQA1; roughly 600 for DPA1; and roughly 450 for DPB1. The paper as a whole reports these results and caveats: Because the 87-base-pair reads could not distinguish some IMGT-functional V segments, including TRBV6-2 and TRBV6-3, those segments were excluded. The earlier analysis of almost 600 of the donors excluded some 15 rarely observed V segments, including chromosome 9 orphons, because counts were too low. In a later analysis, HLA-associated TCR beta chains showed more clonal expansion and lower generation probabilities than non-associated chains that were equally common. When HLA alleles, especially DR and DQ, strongly co-occurred, attributing TCR associations to individual alleles was difficult. Most CMV-associated TCR beta chains appeared to be HLA-restricted in a later analysis, and the HLA associations seemed to be driven largely by CMV exposure. Broadly in line with IMGT annotations, most TCR beta V segments showed up in productive rearrangements about 90% or about 30% of the time in an earlier analysis of several hundred of the donors. Specific HLA alleles were associated with 15,000 to 20,000 TCR beta sequences at a false discovery rate of 0.05 in a later analysis. Because HLA typing was missing for some donors at each locus, association tests included only the typed subset. V-gene and J-gene trimming of TCR beta chains was associated with a missense DCLRE1C variant in a later genetic analysis, and the association was replicated in an independent cohort. Only TCR beta chains were sequenced in this cohort, and the absence of alpha or paired-chain data limited detectable features. Cytomegalovirus status was reported to be diagnosed by the classifier with high specificity and sensitivity in both the original and validation cohorts. The only immune exposure information available for the cohort was CMV serostatus. A group of highly shared sequence variants was considered likely to be a technical artifact of the sequencing pipeline. Correlated functional status among segregating V segments might be attributable to linkage disequilibrium, but an unknown experimental factor could not be ruled out. A further reported finding was that TCR beta sequences accurately predicted the HLA-A and HLA-B alleles for most subjects in the first cohort. Roughly uniform sequencing depth across donors was assumed in presence/absence analyses, although this assumption may not hold. It was suggested by the authors that the approach could potentially be generalized to other disease states and immunological phenotypes. In vitro tests confirmed that a few of the cytomegalovirus-associated TCR beta chains recognize cytomegalovirus antigens. Most TCR sequences were seen in very few donors, while some public TCRs were found in many individuals. A later genetic analysis reported fewer N-insertions in productive TCRs among donors in an Asian-associated ancestry cluster than the roughly 700-donor mean. The study listed approximately 160 TCR beta chains as associated with cytomegalovirus. In a later analysis, TCR association rates were found to vary across HLA loci, with the most associated TCRs seen for DRB1 alleles and the fewest for HLA-C alleles. In a later analysis, several top co-occurrence clusters were reported to appear linked to parvovirus B19, influenza, CMV and Epstein-Barr virus.

About this clone itself: The specificity of this receptor is unknown. No base quality information exists; no much larger clone differs at one position.

Trimming removed 7 bases from V and 6 bases from J; the gene matches leave 12 bases unexplained. The CDR3 spans 14 residues, from the cysteine through the phenylalanine. The read is trimmed to its CDR3 DNA, 42 bases read in frame from base 1. CDR1 SQVTM and CDR2 ANQGSEA are derived from the germline V gene. The protocol used for the library was the immunoSEQ multiplex PCR assay. For the multiplex PCR, a mixture combining 60 forward primers for TCR Vbeta segments and 13 reverse primers for TCR Jbeta segments was used. The CDR3 region of rearranged TCR beta genes was amplified from genomic DNA by a multiplex PCR assay. On the Illumina HiSeq System, the amplified TCR beta libraries were sequenced as 87-base-pair reads. Processing in the source paper ran as follows. A later analysis tallied around 87 million unique TCR beta chains across the approximately 670 repertoires, and about 10 million of those chains were shared by two or more donors. Raw reads were error-corrected and collapsed into unique sequences by a nearest-neighbor algorithm in which closely related sequences were merged to remove PCR and sequencing errors. To assign V, D and J gene segments, CDR3 sequences were aligned to IMGT reference sequences. For a sequence to be retained, at least a six-nucleotide match to both a V gene segment and a J gene segment was required. A rearrangement was called productive if the CDR3 had no stop codons and remained in frame with V and J, and every other rearrangement was called non-productive. CDR3 was defined according to IMGT convention as the region running from the second conserved V-encoded cysteine to the conserved J-encoded phenylalanine. The earlier analysis of fewer than 750 of the donors excluded sequences that lacked an unambiguous match to a single V gene segment. In an earlier analysis of 587 of the donors, a V segment was called functional when productive rearrangements were above 56.7%, and segregating when the standard deviation between donors exceeded 5%. A statistical classification framework was built to diagnose cytomegalovirus status from the catalog of TCR beta chain sequences. A later analysis assigned V and J genes by comparing TCR nucleotide sequences with IMGT/GENE-DB human TR gene sequences. Using the TCRdist pipeline, a later analysis assigned CDR3 sequences along with most-parsimonious VDJ recombination scenarios. In a later analysis, each TCR beta chain was defined by its CDR3 amino acid sequence together with its V-gene family, and reads without a unique V-gene family were excluded. To address suspected cross-contamination and a sequencing artifact, a later analysis removed approximately 590 highly shared, low-generation-probability nucleotide sequences. In a later analysis, a clonal expansion index for each public chain was calculated from normalized within-repertoire ranks of inferred template counts. A later analysis computed generation probabilities with a VDJ recombination model fitted to out-of-frame rearrangements, and checked the results against IGoR. A later analysis scored TCR-TCR, TCR-HLA and TCR-CMV co-occurrence with hypergeometric tests, applying a repertoire-size bias correction to TCR pairs. In a later analysis, false discovery rates were estimated by permuting HLA or CMV assignments 20 times. In a later analysis, co-occurring TCRs were grouped using DBSCAN, and TCRdist sequence similarity was added for clustering within HLA-allele-positive subsets. Repertoires with fewer than 30,000 or more than 120,000 public chains were left out of co-occurrence clustering, as were several repertoires with anomalous nucleotide sharing. Held by TCRdb, this immuneACCESS table contains in-frame sequences only and omits some clones. Under half of the omission traces to an unresolved V gene where checked; the cause of the rest is unknown. That table is the source of V, J and clone size, and D and trimming were worked out from the DNA. The sample yields approximately 100,000 clones; around 81% were counted once. The top ten clonotypes cover 2.2% of the sample.

The cohort consisted of fewer than 700 healthy bone marrow donors. Cohort members were all nominally healthy when sampled, although unrecorded immune exposures were likely present. The donor tested CMV seronegative, placing the donor among the roughly 400 seronegative members of the cohort. Each donor provided a peripheral blood sample, and peripheral blood mononuclear cells were used for TCR beta sequencing. Genomic DNA extraction from the blood cell samples was performed with the Qiagen DNeasy Blood Extraction Kit. The sequencing sample was made of PBMCs. This TCR was sampled from a woman in her twenties or thirties in good health and CMV-seronegative. The sequence links TRBV29-1 to TRBJ1-1; a stretch of 9 junction bases matches TRBD1. The CDR3 sequence is CSAFGTGLRAEAFF. Here is the DNA: TGCAGCGCCTTTGGGACAGGGCTTAGGGCTGAAGCTTTCTTT.